This T cell receptor beta chain was sequenced in a study of T cell changes during pregnancy in multiple sclerosis. This clone was observed a handful of times. Libraries were prepared by immunoSEQ multiplex PCR; TCRdb keeps only in-frame clonotypes and omits some of them. The sample shows 30,000 to 35,000 clones, over 85% of them seen only once. The TCR sequence derives from a female donor with multiple sclerosis, enrolled in a pregnancy study. The source was CD8+ T cells from peripheral blood mononuclear cells, collected in the third trimester of pregnancy.

The CDR3 loop is CSVPTGVNTEAFF. Here the CDR3 DNA reads TGCAGCGTTCCGACAGGGGTGAACACTGAAGCTTTCTTT. This chain connects TRBV29-1 to TRBJ1-1; 8 bases map to TRBD1. The CDR3 consists of 13 residues. Looked up from germline, CDR1 is SQVTM and CDR2 is ANQGSEA. V dropped 5 bases and J dropped 0; count of bases not matched to a gene: 2.